These 16 T cell receptor beta chains originate from one sample sequenced in a study of blood T cell repertoires in COVID-19. Only in-frame clones appear in the TCRdb table, and some are missing; sequencing was by immunoSEQ multiplex PCR. This sample carries under 350,000 clones, 80% to 95% of them seen once, and the ten largest clones take 6% to 7%. Sequencing was performed on peripheral blood. These receptors were taken from a young woman with COVID-19, enrolled during active disease.

The genes are TRBV27 and TRBJ2-7; D might be TRBD2 (6 bases). The CDR3 runs to 15 residues. Trimming stripped 4 bases from V and 0 bases from J, with 13 bases between. CDR1 and CDR2 (germline): MNHEY, SMNVEV (reference sequence). The CDR3: CASSWLAASSYEQYF. The CDR3 DNA sequence: TGTGCCAGCAGTTGGTTAGCGGCTAGCTCCTACGAGCAGTACTTC.

The J gene is TRBJ2-3, the V gene TRBV10-3; 12 nucleotides align to TRBD2. V lost 6 bases and J lost 3; bases outside the gene matches: 7. Germline values: CDR1 ENHRY, CDR2 SYGVKD. CDR3 length: 16 residues. The CDR3: CAISRLLAGGTDTQYF. The CDR3 DNA reads as TGTGCCATCAGCCGACTACTAGCGGGAGGAACAGATACGCAGTATTTT.

This clone appeared a single time. The rearrangement joins TRBV5-1 to TRBJ2-4; perhaps TRBD1 as D (5 bases). The CDR3 covers 12 residues. The V end was cut by 0 bases, the J end by 12 bases, with 10 bases between. Per germline, CDR1 SGHRS and CDR2 YFSETQ. CDR3: CASSLGWGAQYF. The CDR3 DNA is TGCGCCAGCAGCTTGGGTTGGGGCGCTCAGTACTTC.

The rearrangement joins TRBV28 to TRBJ2-7; tentative D call: TRBD2 (5 bases). This CDR3 is built from 13 residues. The V gene lost 8 bases and the J gene lost 0 bases, with 11 bases spanning the gap. Germline V gene data show CDR1 as MDHEN and CDR2 as SYDVKM. This chain's CDR3 is CASASGPSYEQYF. The CDR3 coding sequence is TGTGCCAGCGCCAGCGGCCCCTCCTACGAGCAGTACTTC.

V is TRBV7-6 and J is TRBJ1-4; TRBD1 matches at 7 bases. Germline V gene lookup returns CDR1 SGHVS and CDR2 FNYEAQ. This CDR3 is built from 15 residues. V was clipped by 5 bases and J by 8 bases; unmatched bases: 11. The CDR3 nucleotides are TGTGCCAGCAGCACCTCAGGGGGAATGATGGAAAAACTGTTTTTT. It encodes CASSTSGGMMEKLFF.

The rearrangement uses TRBV5-1 and TRBJ2-3; D ambiguous. CDR1 SGHRS and CDR2 YFSETQ come from the germline V gene. V was cut by 0 bases and J by 1 base, with 9 bases left in between. The CDR3 is made up of 15 amino acids. The CDR3 bases are TGCGCCAGCAGCTTGGTGCGTCTCGGCACAGATACGCAGTATTTT. It is translated as CASSLVRLGTDTQYF.

V gene TRBV12-5 combines with J gene TRBJ1-5; unclear D gene. Trimming took 4 bases from V and 1 from J, leaving 8 bases between them. CDR1 and CDR2 (germline): LGHNT, FRNRAP. This CDR3 has 14 residues. The CDR3, as DNA: TGTGCTAGTGGTTCCGGAGAAAGCAATCAGCCCCAGCATTTT. Encoded protein: CASGSGESNQPQHF.

Only a few counts were recorded for this clone. The chain employs TRBV1 and TRBJ1-4; whether TRBD1, the table's D call, matches the DNA was not checked. TRBV1 is termed a pseudogene. CDR3 length equals 19 residues. DNA of the CDR3: TGCACCAGCAGCCAGAGAGCTACAGGGCAAATTACAACTAATGAAAAACTGTTTTTT. This sequence encodes CTSSQRATGQITTNEKLFF.

This chain connects TRBV27 to TRBJ1-6; possibly TRBD1 for D (6 bases). V was pared by 5 bases and J by 7 bases, with 18 bases between. CDR3 size: 16 residues. Germline V lookup: CDR1 MNHEY, CDR2 SMNVEV (reference sequence). The CDR3 DNA is TGTGCCAGCAGTGTCTCAGGGAGGGGGATGAATTCACCCCTCCACTTT. It encodes CASSVSGRGMNSPLHF.

The chain couples TRBV7-9 to TRBJ2-2, with TRBD1 matching over 7 bases. Germline values: CDR1 SEHNR, CDR2 FQNEAQ (reference sequence). The CDR3 contains 13 residues. The J segment lost 6 bases and the V segment lost 5 bases, leaving 3 bases of the junction unmatched. CDR3 region: CASSPTGPGELFF. The CDR3 DNA follows: TGTGCCAGCAGCCCGACAGGGCCCGGGGAGCTGTTTTTT.

J is TRBJ2-5 and V is TRBV5-1; 8 bases line up with TRBD2. The trim removed 1 base at V and 2 bases at J, leaving 7 bases unmatched. Germline V gives CDR1 SGHRS, CDR2 YFSETQ. This CDR3 has 16 residues. CDR3 loop: CASSLIPSGPQETQYF. CDR3 sequence (DNA): TGCGCCAGCAGCTTGATACCTAGCGGGCCACAAGAGACCCAGTACTTC.

This clone was found once. As DNA, the CDR3 is TGTGCCAGCTCAGTCGGGGGGCAAGCTAACTATGGCTACACCTTC. Its translation is CASSVGGQANYGYTF. The V call is TRBV19, the J call TRBJ1-2; a weak D match, TRBD1 (6 bases). The CDR3 has 15 amino acids. The V and J ends lost 9 bases and 0 bases respectively, with 17 bases between them. The germline CDR1 and CDR2 sequences are LNHDA and SQIVND (reference sequence).

The rearrangement links TRBV10-3 to TRBJ2-1, with D possibly being TRBD2 (5 bases). Trimming removed 3 bases at V and 15 bases at J, with 24 bases between. The CDR3 totals 15 residues. Germline V lookup: CDR1 ENHRY, CDR2 SYGVKD. The CDR3 nucleotides read TGTGCCATCAGTGACCCAGCGGAACCTGAATTTCGTCCGTTCTTC. Translating gives CAISDPAEPEFRPFF.

The chain uses TRBV18 and TRBJ1-3; D possibly corresponds to TRBD1 (5 bases). The CDR3 has 16 residues. Germline V CDR1 and CDR2: KGHSH, LQKENI. V dropped 3 bases and J dropped 0 bases, with 12 bases sitting between them. The CDR3 protein is CASSPQGLSSGNTIYF. CDR3 nucleotide sequence: TGTGCCAGCTCACCTCAGGGACTCTCCTCTGGAAACACCATATATTTT.

The chain carries TRBV5-1 and TRBJ2-1, with 8 bases aligning to TRBD2. With V trimmed by 4 bases and J by 8 bases, 2 bases remained unmatched. This CDR3 spans 12 amino acids. The germline CDR1 and CDR2 sequences are SGHRS and YFSETQ. The CDR3 reads CASSREGDEQFF. For the CDR3, the DNA is TGCGCCAGCAGCCGGGAGGGGGATGAGCAGTTCTTC.

V gene TRBV5-5 combines with J gene TRBJ2-5; maybe TRBD1 (6 bases). Trimming removed 3 bases at V and 3 bases at J, with 12 bases between. There are 14 residues in the CDR3. CDR1 SGHKS and CDR2 YYEKEE come from the germline V gene (reference sequence). CDR3 protein: CASSSYREKETQYF. The DNA of the CDR3 is TGTGCCAGCAGCTCATACAGGGAAAAAGAGACCCAGTACTTC.